The 17 T cell receptor beta chains in this list originate from one sample, sequenced in a study of cytomegalovirus exposure and HLA in healthy donors. The PCR contained 60 Vbeta and 13 Jbeta primers. Data came from immunoSEQ multiplex PCR; TCRdb stores just in-frame clones and leaves some out. The sample contains 130,000 or so clones, around 80% of which appear only once. Sequenced material: PBMCs. The receptors derive from a female donor in good health and CMV-seropositive.

The V and J genes are TRBV5-4 and TRBJ2-1; TRBD2 is a possible D gene (5 bases). The CDR3 loop spans 13 amino acids. Trimming left V 2 bases short and J 5 bases short, with 8 bases between. CDR1 is SGHNT, CDR2 YYREEE, per germline (reference sequence). CDR3 sequence reads: CASSFRADNEQFF. The CDR3 DNA is TGTGCCAGCAGCTTCAGAGCGGACAATGAGCAGTTCTTC.

The J gene is TRBJ2-4, the V gene TRBV7-8; possible D gene TRBD1, 5 bases. CDR1 is SGHVS, CDR2 FQNEAQ, per germline. The length of the CDR3 is 14 residues. Trimming took off 1 base at V and 6 bases at J, with 10 bases between the two ends. The CDR3 DNA reads as TGTGCCAGCAGCTTAGAGGACAAGGGAAACATTCAGTACTTC. It codes for CASSLEDKGNIQYF.

This chain connects TRBV6-6 to TRBJ2-5, with a possible D match to TRBD1 (6 bases). The J call is in doubt because the DNA end fits TRBJ2-7 better. This CDR3 is 15 amino acids long. Germline V gives CDR1 MNHNY, CDR2 SVGAGI (reference sequence). The CDR3 sequence: CASGGSGDRNYEQYF. In DNA form, the CDR3 reads TGTGCCAGCGGTGGTTCCGGAGACAGGAACTACGAGCAGTACTTC.

V usage is TRBV10-3 and J usage is TRBJ2-7, with TRBD1 matching over 8 bases. Losses at the gene ends were 4 bases for V and 1 base for J; bases not matched to a gene: 9. CDR3 length equals 16 residues. Germline V gene sequence: CDR1 ENHRY, CDR2 SYGVKD. CDR3 residues: CAISGTADRVSYEQYF. In DNA, the CDR3 is TGTGCCATCAGTGGAACGGCGGACAGGGTTTCCTACGAGCAGTACTTC.

The rearrangement joins TRBV7-2 to TRBJ1-2; 7 bases are shared with TRBD1. This CDR3 has 15 amino acids. The V gene's germline CDR1 is SGHTA and CDR2 FQGNSA. V gave up 0 bases and J gave up 6 bases; unmatched junction bases: 7. CDR3 sequence reads: CASSLAEGARHGYTF. CDR3 sequence (DNA): TGTGCCAGCAGCTTAGCGGAGGGGGCGCGGCATGGCTACACCTTC.

The V and J genes are TRBV5-1 and TRBJ1-1, with TRBD1 as a possible D gene (6 bases). Per the germline V gene, CDR1 is SGHRS and CDR2 is YFSETQ. Trimming removed 0 bases at V and 1 base at J, with 10 bases between. The CDR3 covers 15 residues. The CDR3 DNA sequence: TGCGCCAGCAGCTTGGCAGGACAGTCGAACACTGAAGCTTTCTTT. Translation gives CASSLAGQSNTEAFF. The whole variable domain, remainder taken from reference TRBV5-1 and TRBJ1-1, is KAGVTQTPRYLIKTRGQQVTLSCSPISGHRSVSWYQQTPGQGLQFLFEYFSETQRNKGNFPGRFSGRQFSNSRSEMNVSTLELGDSALYLCASSLAGQSNTEAFFGQGTRLTVV.

This clone occurred a few times. This sequence joins TRBV28 and TRBJ1-2; D gene ambiguous. Per germline, CDR1 MDHEN and CDR2 SYDVKM. This CDR3 has 12 amino acids. V gave up 6 bases and J gave up 2 bases, with 7 bases separating them. The CDR3 nucleotides read TGTGCCAGCAGGTCGGGGAACTATGGCTACACCTTC. Translation: CASRSGNYGYTF.

This chain uses TRBV7-2 with TRBJ2-5, with a weak D call TRBD1 (6 bases). This CDR3 is 14 amino acids long. Germline CDR1 reads SGHTA; CDR2 reads FQGNSA. Trimming stripped 2 bases from V and 5 bases from J, with 12 bases between. The CDR3 protein is CASSLTGGAETQYF. In nucleotides, the CDR3 is TGTGCCAGCAGCTTAACTGGGGGCGCGGAGACCCAGTACTTC.

This chain links TRBV6-5 with TRBJ2-3, with D unresolved. Trimming took 0 bases from V and 5 from J, leaving 12 bases between them. The CDR3 covers 15 residues. Per germline, CDR1 MNHEY and CDR2 SVGAGI. CDR3 amino acids: CASSYSAQAGDTQYF. In DNA, the CDR3 is TGTGCCAGCAGTTACTCGGCCCAGGCTGGAGATACGCAGTATTTT.

In the case of this clone: The same CDR3 arises from other DNA sequences in this sample as well. The chain carries TRBV28 and TRBJ1-5, with D possibly TRBD1 on 6 matching bases. Germline V gene sequence: CDR1 MDHEN, CDR2 SYDVKM. Between the trimmed V and J ends, which lost 6 bases and 0 bases, there was a span of 9 bases. The CDR3 totals 14 residues. The chain's CDR3 is CASSRTVSNQPQHF. The CDR3, as DNA: TGTGCCAGCAGCCGGACAGTTAGCAATCAGCCCCAGCATTTT.

This clone was observed a handful of times. The chain employs TRBV6-5 and TRBJ2-6; D ambiguous. CDR3 length: 14 amino acids. Trimming took off 8 bases at V and 2 bases at J, with 10 bases between the two ends. CDR1 is MNHEY and CDR2 is SVGAGI in the germline V gene. CDR3 sequence reads: CASLTFTGANVLTF. CDR3 DNA: TGTGCCAGCCTAACCTTTACTGGGGCCAACGTCCTGACTTTC.

This chain joins TRBV10-1 and TRBJ2-1; 9 nucleotides match TRBD2. The CDR3 sequence is 17 residues long. V was clipped by 3 bases and J by 8 bases; unmatched bases: 14. The V gene's germline CDR1 is WNHNN and CDR2 SYGVQD (reference sequence). CDR3 sequence reads: CASSEWVAGARGDEQFF. Here the CDR3 DNA reads TGCGCCAGCAGTGAATGGGTAGCGGGAGCCCGAGGTGATGAGCAGTTCTTC.

The chain combines TRBV5-4 with TRBJ1-2, with D perhaps TRBD1 (6 bases). The CDR3 totals 14 residues. V gave up 4 bases and J gave up 0 bases, with 10 bases separating them. Germline V gene data show CDR1 as SGHNT and CDR2 as YYREEE (reference sequence). The CDR3 protein is CASSRQVTNYGYTF. In DNA, the CDR3 is TGTGCCAGCAGCCGACAGGTTACTAACTATGGCTACACCTTC.

The chain has TRBV7-3 and TRBJ1-2; D remains unclear. Germline loops: CDR1 SGHTA, CDR2 FQGTGA. CDR3 size: 16 residues. Trimming pared 6 bases from V and 0 bases from J, leaving 17 bases between. The CDR3 nucleotides read TGTGCCAGCAGGGAGGCAGGATACCCAGCTAACTATGGCTACACCTTC. Amino acids: CASREAGYPANYGYTF.

This clone was seen more than once but under ten times. The chain recombines TRBV4-1 with TRBJ2-1; D might be TRBD1 (5 bases). CDR1 is MGHRA, CDR2 YSYEKL, per germline. Trimming shortened V by 5 bases and J by 4 bases, and 12 bases separated the two germline ends. CDR3 length: 14 amino acids. CDR3 protein: CASSGSRGYNEQFF. CDR3 nucleotide sequence: TGCGCCAGCAGCGGGTCTAGGGGTTACAATGAGCAGTTCTTC.

The chain uses TRBV9 and TRBJ1-2; weak D call: TRBD1 (5 bases). V lost 0 bases and J lost 4, with 7 bases in between. The CDR3 is 13 amino acids. Germline V gives CDR1 SGDLS, CDR2 YYNGEE. CDR3 sequence: CASSVGQGYGYTF. CDR3 nucleotides: TGTGCCAGCAGCGTAGGGCAGGGCTATGGCTACACCTTC.

This clone was detected only a few times. The rearrangement links TRBV28 to TRBJ2-7; TRBD1 aligns across 10 bases. The V gene end was trimmed by 4 bases and the J gene end by 2 bases; junction bases not matched to a gene: 2. Germline V lookup: CDR1 MDHEN, CDR2 SYDVKM. The CDR3 extends over 14 amino acids. The CDR3 is CASSSGQGAYEQYF. DNA of the CDR3: TGTGCCAGCAGTTCAGGACAGGGGGCCTACGAGCAGTACTTC.